Listed below are T cell receptor beta chains from one sample, sequenced in a study of blood T cell repertoires in COVID-19. Libraries were prepared by immunoSEQ multiplex PCR; TCRdb keeps only in-frame clonotypes and omits some of them. The repertoire has 130,000 or so clones, around 81% of them found once; the top ten carry 1.6%. The specimen sequenced was peripheral blood. The receptors come from a human donor in a cohort sampled during active COVID-19. Both conserved end residues are part of each CDR3. D genes are given only for firm matches. Clone size, where shown, is once, few, many, or a class for clones that have expanded.

D	J	V	size	DNA	CDR3
TRBD1	TRBJ1-2	TRBV19	-	TGTGCCAGCAACTGGCCCCGACAGGGTCAAGGCTACACCTTC	CASNWPRQGQGYTF
TRBD1	TRBJ2-3	TRBV2	-	TGTGCCAGCAGCTTGGACAGGGGGTTTCTAGATACGCAGTATTTT	CASSLDRGFLDTQYF
-	TRBJ1-1	TRBV3-1/TRBV3-2	few	TGTGCCAGCAGCCAAACAGTAACCGGGGTCCGGAGAACTGAAGCTTTCTTT	CASSQTVTGVRRTEAFF
-	TRBJ2-5	TRBV5-5	few	TGTGCCAGCAGCTTGTACAGCCAAGAGACCCAGTACTTC	CASSLYSQETQYF
TRBD2	TRBJ2-3	TRBV6-5	-	TGTGCCAGCAGTTACTCGGGAGCGGGGCGCACAGATACGCAGTATTTT	CASSYSGAGRTDTQYF
TRBD2	TRBJ2-1	TRBV2	-	TGTGCCAGCAGCTTGGGACTAGCGGTTTACAATGAGCAGTTCTTC	CASSLGLAVYNEQFF
TRBD2	TRBJ2-1	TRBV2	-	TGTGCCAGCACCCAGACTAGCGGGAGTTTAGGTGAGCAGTTCTTC	CASTQTSGSLGEQFF
-	TRBJ1-1	TRBV7-9	-	TGTGCCAGCAGCTTAGTTAACAGGGCGGGCACTGAAGCTTTCTTT	CASSLVNRAGTEAFF
TRBD2	TRBJ2-7	TRBV11-2	-	TGTGCCAGCAGCCCTTCTAGCGGGAGCTACGAGCAGTACTTC	CASSPSSGSYEQYF
-	TRBJ2-5	TRBV19	-	TGTGCCAGTAGTATAAGGGGAACCGGGAGTGAGACCCAGTACTTC	CASSIRGTGSETQYF